This T cell receptor (beta chain) was found in a study of shared clonotypes between healthy human individuals. This CDR3 spans 16 amino acids. J gave up 3 bases and V 3 bases, and 7 bases lay outside the gene matches. CDR1 and CDR2 from the germline V gene are SQVTM and ANQGSEA. The method was immunoSEQ multiplex PCR; TCRdb's version includes in-frame clones alone and lacks a portion of them. The sample carries approximately 460,000 clones, approximately 71% recorded once. Sequences were obtained from PBMCs. The rearrangement uses TRBV29-1 and TRBJ2-1; 11 positions match TRBD2. This TCR came from a woman in her thirties or forties in good health. Some clones in this sample may be carry-over from other donors' samples. The DNA for the CDR3 is TGCAGCGTTGATAACTCCGGGACTAGCGGCTACAATGAGCAGTTCTTC. Residues: CSVDNSGTSGYNEQFF.